Here is one TCR beta chain with its context. Its target is not known. Sequenced by immunoSEQ multiplex PCR; TCRdb stores in-frame clones only, minus some. The sample lists roughly 890,000 clones, 92% seen once, with less than 25% in the top ten. This entry comes from a study of shared clonotypes between healthy human individuals. Germline lookup yields CDR1 LGHNA and CDR2 YSLEER. After removal of 3 bases from V and 0 bases from J, the junction contained 0 bases not matched to a gene. This CDR3 contains 14 residues. Positively selected for CCR7, the CD45RO-negative cells used as naive CD8 cells excluded terminally differentiated effector memory CD45RA+ cells. The study, taken as a whole, reports: It was only blood that was sampled, and tissue repertoires likely differ. The genetic and exposure-history diversity represented was limited by few donors. Estimated richness values were generally larger in naive subsets than in memory subsets. Non-shared clonotypes had lower generation probabilities than clonotypes shared by all four sorted-subset donors.

The gene calls are TRBV4-3 and TRBJ1-2, with 8 bases identical to TRBD1. The TCR was taken from a man under 40 in good health. The sample consisted of naive CD8+ T cells sorted from blood. CDR3 protein: CASSQGQANYGYTF. The CDR3 bases are TGCGCCAGCAGCCAGGGACAGGCTAACTATGGCTACACCTTC.